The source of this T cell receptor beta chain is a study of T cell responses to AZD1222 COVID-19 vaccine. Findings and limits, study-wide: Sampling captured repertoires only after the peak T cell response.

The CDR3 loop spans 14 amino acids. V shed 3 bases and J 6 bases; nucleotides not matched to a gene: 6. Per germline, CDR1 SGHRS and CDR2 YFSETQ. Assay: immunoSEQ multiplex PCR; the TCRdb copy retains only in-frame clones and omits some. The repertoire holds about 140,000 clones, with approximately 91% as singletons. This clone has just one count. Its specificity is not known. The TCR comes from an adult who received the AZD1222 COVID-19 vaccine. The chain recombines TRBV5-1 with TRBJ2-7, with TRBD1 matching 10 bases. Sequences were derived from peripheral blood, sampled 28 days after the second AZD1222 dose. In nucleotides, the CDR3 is TGCGCCAGCAGCTACTCCGGGACAGGGGTCGAGCAGTACTTC. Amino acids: CASSYSGTGVEQYF. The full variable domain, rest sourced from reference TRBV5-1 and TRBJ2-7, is KAGVTQTPRYLIKTRGQQVTLSCSPISGHRSVSWYQQTPGQGLQFLFEYFSETQRNKGNFPGRFSGRQFSNSRSEMNVSTLELGDSALYLCASSYSGTGVEQYFGPGTRLTVT.